This T cell receptor (beta chain) was documented in a study of blood T cell repertoires in COVID-19. Study summary: Acute-phase and convalescent COVID-19 samples originated in the United States, Italy and Spain. Nucleic acid was either cDNA or gDNA, and it came from T cells, B-cell-depleted T cells, or PBMCs.

Study processing details: Using reference gene primer amplification, nucleated cell counts were estimated. Repertoires were generated with immunoSEQ multiplex PCR, while TCRdb's copy carries only in-frame clones and drops some. Clone size and V and J calls were adopted from that table, with D and trimming inferred from the DNA. The sample holds 130,000 to 150,000 clones, approximately 89% seen once. Germline V CDR1 and CDR2: SGHNT, YENEEA. The V and J ends lost 5 bases and 1 base respectively, with 8 bases between them. There are 13 residues in the CDR3. This TCR came from a human donor in a cohort sampled during active COVID-19. Input material: peripheral blood. The V and J genes are TRBV11-3 and TRBJ1-1, with a weak D call TRBD1 (6 bases). This CDR3 reads CASSRDTNTEAFF. CDR3 DNA: TGTGCCAGCAGCCGGGACACGAACACTGAAGCTTTCTTT.